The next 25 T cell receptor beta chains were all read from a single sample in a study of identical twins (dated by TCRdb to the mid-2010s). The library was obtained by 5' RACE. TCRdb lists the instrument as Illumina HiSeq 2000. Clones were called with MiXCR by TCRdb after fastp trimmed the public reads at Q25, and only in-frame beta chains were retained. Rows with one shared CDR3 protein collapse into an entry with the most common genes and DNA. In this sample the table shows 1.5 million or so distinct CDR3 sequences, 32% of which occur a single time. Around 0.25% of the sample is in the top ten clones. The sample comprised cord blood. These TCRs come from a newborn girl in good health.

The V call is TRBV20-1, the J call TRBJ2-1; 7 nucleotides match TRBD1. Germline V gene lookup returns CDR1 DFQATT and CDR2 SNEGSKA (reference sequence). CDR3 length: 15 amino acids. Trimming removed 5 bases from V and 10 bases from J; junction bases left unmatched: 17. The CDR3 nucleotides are TGCAGTGCTGTCGAACAGGGGCCGTATACCTACGAGCAGTTCTTC. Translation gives CSAVEQGPYTYEQFF.

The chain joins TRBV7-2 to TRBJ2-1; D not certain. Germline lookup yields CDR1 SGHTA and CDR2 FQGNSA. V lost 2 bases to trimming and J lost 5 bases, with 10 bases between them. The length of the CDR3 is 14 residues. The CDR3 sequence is CASSLNALDNEQFF. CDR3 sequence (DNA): TGTGCCAGCAGCTTAAACGCGCTCGACAATGAGCAGTTCTTC.

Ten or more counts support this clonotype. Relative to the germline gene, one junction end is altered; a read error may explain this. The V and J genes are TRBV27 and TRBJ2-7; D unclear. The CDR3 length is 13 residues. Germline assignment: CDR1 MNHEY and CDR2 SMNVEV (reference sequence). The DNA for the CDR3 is TGTGCCAGCAGCTTATCCCGGACCTACGAGCAGTACTTC. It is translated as CASSLSRTYEQYF.

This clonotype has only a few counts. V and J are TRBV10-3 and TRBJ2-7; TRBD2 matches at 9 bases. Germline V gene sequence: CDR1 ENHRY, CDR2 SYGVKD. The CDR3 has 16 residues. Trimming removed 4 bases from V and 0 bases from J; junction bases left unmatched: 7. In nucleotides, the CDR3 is TGTGCCATCAGTGTCTCTAGCGGGACGAGCTCCTACGAGCAGTACTTC. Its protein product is CAISVSSGTSSYEQYF.

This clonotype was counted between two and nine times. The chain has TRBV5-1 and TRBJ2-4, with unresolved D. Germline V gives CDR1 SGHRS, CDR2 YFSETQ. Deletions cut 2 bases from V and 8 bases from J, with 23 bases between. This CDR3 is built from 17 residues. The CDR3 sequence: CASSFGVARYGGDIQYF. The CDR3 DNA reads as TGCGCCAGCAGCTTCGGAGTAGCACGGTATGGTGGGGACATTCAGTACTTC.

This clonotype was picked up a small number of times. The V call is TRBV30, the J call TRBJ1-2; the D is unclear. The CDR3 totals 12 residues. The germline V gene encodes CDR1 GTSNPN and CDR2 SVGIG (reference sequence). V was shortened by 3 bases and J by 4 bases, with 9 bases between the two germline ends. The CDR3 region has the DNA TGTGCCTGGAGGTCAGACCCCTATGGCTACACCTTC. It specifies CAWRSDPYGYTF.

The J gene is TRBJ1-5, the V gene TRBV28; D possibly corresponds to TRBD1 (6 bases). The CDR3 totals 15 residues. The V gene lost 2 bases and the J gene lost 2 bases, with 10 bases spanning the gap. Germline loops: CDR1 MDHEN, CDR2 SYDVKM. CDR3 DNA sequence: TGTGCCAGCAGTTTAATGGGGGCCGGCAATCAGCCCCAGCATTTT. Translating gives CASSLMGAGNQPQHF.

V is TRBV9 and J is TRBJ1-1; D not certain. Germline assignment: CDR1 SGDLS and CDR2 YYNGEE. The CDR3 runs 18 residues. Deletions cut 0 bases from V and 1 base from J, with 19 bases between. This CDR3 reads CASSVGPVGPGTNTEAFF. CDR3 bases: TGTGCCAGCAGCGTAGGTCCCGTAGGCCCCGGCACGAACACTGAAGCTTTCTTT. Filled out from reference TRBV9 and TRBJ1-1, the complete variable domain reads DSGVTQTPKHLITATGQRVTLRCSPRSGDLSVYWYQQSLDQGLQFLIQYYNGEERAKGNILERFSAQQFPDLHSELNLSSLELGDSALYFCASSVGPVGPGTNTEAFFGQGTRLTVV.

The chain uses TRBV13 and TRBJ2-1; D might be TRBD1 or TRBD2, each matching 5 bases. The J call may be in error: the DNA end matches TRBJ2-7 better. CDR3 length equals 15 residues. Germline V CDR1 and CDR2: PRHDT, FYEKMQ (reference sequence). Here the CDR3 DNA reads TGTGCCAGCAGCTTAGACGGGGCTCCCTACAATGAGCAGTACTTC. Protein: CASSLDGAPYNEQYF.

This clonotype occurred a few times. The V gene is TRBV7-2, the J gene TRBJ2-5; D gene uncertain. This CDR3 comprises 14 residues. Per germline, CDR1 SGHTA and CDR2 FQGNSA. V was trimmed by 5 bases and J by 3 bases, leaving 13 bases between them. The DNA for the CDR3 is TGTGCCAGCAGCCGCGGACGGTTAAAAGAGACCCAGTACTTC. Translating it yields CASSRGRLKETQYF.

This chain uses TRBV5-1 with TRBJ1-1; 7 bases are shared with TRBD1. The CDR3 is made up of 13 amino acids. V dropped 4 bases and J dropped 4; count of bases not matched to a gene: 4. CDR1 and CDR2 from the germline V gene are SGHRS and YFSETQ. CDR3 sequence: CASSTTGPTEAFF. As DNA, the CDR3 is TGCGCCAGCAGCACGACAGGGCCCACTGAAGCTTTCTTT.

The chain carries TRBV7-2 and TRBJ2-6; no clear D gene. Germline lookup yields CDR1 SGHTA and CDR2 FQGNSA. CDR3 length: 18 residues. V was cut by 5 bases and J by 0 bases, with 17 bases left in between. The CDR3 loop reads CASSLLPPRISGANVLTF. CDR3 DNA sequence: TGTGCCAGCAGCCTATTACCACCACGGATCTCTGGGGCCAACGTCCTGACTTTC.

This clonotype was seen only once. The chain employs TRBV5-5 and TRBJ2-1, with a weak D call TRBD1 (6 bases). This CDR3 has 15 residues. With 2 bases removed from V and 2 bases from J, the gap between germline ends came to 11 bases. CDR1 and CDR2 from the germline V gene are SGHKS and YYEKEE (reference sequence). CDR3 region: CASSFHGQPYNEQFF. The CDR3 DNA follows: TGTGCCAGCAGCTTTCATGGACAGCCCTACAATGAGCAGTTCTTC.

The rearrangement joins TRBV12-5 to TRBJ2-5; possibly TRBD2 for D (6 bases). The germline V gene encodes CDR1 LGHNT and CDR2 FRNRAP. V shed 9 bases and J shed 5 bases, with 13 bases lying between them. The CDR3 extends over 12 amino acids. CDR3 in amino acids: CASGRGYETQYF. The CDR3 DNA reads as TGTGCTAGCGGGAGAGGCTATGAGACCCAGTACTTC.

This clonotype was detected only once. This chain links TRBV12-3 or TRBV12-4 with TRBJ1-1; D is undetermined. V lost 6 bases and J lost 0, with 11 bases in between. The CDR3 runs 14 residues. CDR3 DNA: TGTGCCAGCAGCCGAGCTTCAATGAACACTGAAGCTTTCTTT. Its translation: CASSRASMNTEAFF.

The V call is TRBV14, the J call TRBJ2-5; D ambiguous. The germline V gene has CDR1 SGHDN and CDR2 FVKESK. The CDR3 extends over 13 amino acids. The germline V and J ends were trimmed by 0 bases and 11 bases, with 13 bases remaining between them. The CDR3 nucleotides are TGTGCCAGCAGCCAAGATCTGGGTTCTGAGCAGTACTTC. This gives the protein CASSQDLGSEQYF.

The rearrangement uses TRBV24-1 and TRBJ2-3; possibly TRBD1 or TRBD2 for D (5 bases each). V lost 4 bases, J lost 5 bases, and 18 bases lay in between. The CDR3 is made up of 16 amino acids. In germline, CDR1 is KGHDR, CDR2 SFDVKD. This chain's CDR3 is CATSDPGRAKRDTQYF. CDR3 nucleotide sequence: TGTGCCACCAGTGACCCGGGACGGGCGAAGAGAGATACGCAGTATTTT.

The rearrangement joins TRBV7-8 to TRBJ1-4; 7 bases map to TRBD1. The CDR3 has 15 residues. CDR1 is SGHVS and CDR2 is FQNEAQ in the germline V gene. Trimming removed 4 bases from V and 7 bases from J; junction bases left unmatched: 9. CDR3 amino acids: CASSSKTGDAEKLFF. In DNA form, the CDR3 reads TGTGCCAGCAGCTCTAAAACAGGGGACGCTGAAAAACTGTTTTTT.

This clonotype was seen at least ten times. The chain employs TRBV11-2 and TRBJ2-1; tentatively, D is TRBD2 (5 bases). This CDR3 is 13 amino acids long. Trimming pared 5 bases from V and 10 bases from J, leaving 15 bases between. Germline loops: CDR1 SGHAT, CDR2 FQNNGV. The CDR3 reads CASSLTRRNEQFF. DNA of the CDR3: TGTGCCAGCAGCCTCACTAGGAGGAACGAGCAGTTCTTC.

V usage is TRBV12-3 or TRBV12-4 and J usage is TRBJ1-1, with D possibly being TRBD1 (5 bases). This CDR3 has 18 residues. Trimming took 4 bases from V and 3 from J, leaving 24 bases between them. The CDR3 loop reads CASSSDLSRQPIDTEAFF. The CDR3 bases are TGTGCCAGCAGTTCTGACCTAAGTCGACAGCCTATTGACACTGAAGCTTTCTTT.

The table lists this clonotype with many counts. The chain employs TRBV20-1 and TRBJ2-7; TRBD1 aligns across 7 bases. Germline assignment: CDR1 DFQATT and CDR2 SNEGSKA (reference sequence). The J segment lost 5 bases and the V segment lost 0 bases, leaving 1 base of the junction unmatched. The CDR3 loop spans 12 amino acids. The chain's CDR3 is CSARDQGDEQYF. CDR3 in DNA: TGCAGTGCTAGAGATCAGGGGGACGAGCAGTACTTC.

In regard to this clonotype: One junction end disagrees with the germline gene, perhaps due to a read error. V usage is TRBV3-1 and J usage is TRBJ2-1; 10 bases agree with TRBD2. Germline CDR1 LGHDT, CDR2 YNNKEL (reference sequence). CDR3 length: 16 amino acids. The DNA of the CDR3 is TGTGCCAGCAGCCCCGGACTAGCGGACTCCTACAATAAGCAGTTCTTC. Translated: CASSPGLADSYNKQFF.

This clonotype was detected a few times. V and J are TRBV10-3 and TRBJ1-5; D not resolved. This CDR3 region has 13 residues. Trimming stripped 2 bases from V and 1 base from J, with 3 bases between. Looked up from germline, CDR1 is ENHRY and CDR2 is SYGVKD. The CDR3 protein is CAISEDSNQPQHF. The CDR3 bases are TGTGCCATCAGTGAGGACAGCAATCAGCCCCAGCATTTT.

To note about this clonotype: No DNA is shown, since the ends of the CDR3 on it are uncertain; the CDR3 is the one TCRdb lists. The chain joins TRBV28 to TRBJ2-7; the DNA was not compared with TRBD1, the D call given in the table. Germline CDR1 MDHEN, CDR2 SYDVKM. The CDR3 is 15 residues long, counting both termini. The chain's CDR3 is CASSSSKGHPYEQYF.

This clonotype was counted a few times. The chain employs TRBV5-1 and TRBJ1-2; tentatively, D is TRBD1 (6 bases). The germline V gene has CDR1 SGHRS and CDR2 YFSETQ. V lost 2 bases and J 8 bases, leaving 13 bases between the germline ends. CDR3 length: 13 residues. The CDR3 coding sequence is TGCGCCAGCAGCTTAGGACAGTACAAGGGCTACACCTTC. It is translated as CASSLGQYKGYTF. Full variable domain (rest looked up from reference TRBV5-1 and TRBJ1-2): KAGVTQTPRYLIKTRGQQVTLSCSPISGHRSVSWYQQTPGQGLQFLFEYFSETQRNKGNFPGRFSGRQFSNSRSEMNVSTLELGDSALYLCASSLGQYKGYTFGSGTRLTVV.